What follows are 2 T cell receptor beta chains derived from one specimen sequenced in a study of T cell repertoires in cytomegalovirus infection. Their antigen targets remain unknown. TCRdb used MiXCR to reprocess the reads, holding one entry per CDR3 protein. The data contain under 350,000 distinct CDR3 sequences, approximately 22% of them seen just once; the ten biggest clones take up roughly 19%. Sequencing was performed on cultured PBMCs, taken from culture after CMV antigen stimulation. The source is a human donor in good health (CMV status not recorded). Some clones in this sample may be carry-over from other donors' samples.

The rearrangement links TRBV11-2 to TRBJ2-7; 12 bases match TRBD2. The CDR3 length is 17 residues. V shed 1 base and J 1 base; nucleotides not matched to a gene: 5. Per germline, CDR1 SGHAT and CDR2 FQNNGV. Here the CDR3 reads CASSLGILAGGSYEQYV. For the CDR3, the DNA is TGTGCCAGCAGCTTAGGGATACTAGCGGGAGGTTCCTACGAGCAGTACGTC.

The rearrangement joins TRBV6-2 or TRBV6-3 to TRBJ2-3; D perhaps matches TRBD1 (6 bases). The CDR3 is 14 residues long. Germline V gives CDR1 MNHEY, CDR2 SVGEGT. V lost 5 bases to trimming and J lost 1 base, with 10 bases between them. CDR3 coding DNA: TGTGCCAGCAGTAACAGGGTCGGCACAGATACGCAGTATTTT. It encodes CASSNRVGTDTQYF.